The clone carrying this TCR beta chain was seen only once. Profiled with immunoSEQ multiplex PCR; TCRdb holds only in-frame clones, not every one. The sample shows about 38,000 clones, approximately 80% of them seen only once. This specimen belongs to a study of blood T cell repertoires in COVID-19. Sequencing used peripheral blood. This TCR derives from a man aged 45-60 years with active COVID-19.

Written as DNA, the CDR3 is TGTGCCAGTAGTAAAAAGACAGGGATGGCAGATACGCAGTATTTT. Amino acids: CASSKKTGMADTQYF. The chain combines TRBV19 with TRBJ2-3; 7 bases are shared with TRBD1. Germline V gene sequence: CDR1 LNHDA, CDR2 SQIVND (reference sequence). The CDR3 extends over 15 amino acids. V lost 4 bases and J lost 4; bases outside the gene matches: 8.